This entry lists 26 T cell receptor beta chains sequenced from one sample in a study of T cell repertoires in cytomegalovirus infection (dated by TCRdb to between 2019 and 2020). Sequencing instrument: Illumina HiSeq 1500. TCRdb handled the public reads itself, with Q25 trimming in fastp and clone calling in MiXCR, and kept productive beta chains. Each CDR3 protein gets just one entry, which takes the most common genes and DNA from the rows behind it. This sample comprises 150,000 to 200,000 distinct CDR3 sequences, approximately 15% of them detected only once. The ten largest clones capture roughly a quarter of the sample. Sequenced input: PBMCs. The receptor set was obtained from a human donor in good health (CMV status not recorded). Some clones in this sample may be carry-over from other donors' samples.

This clonotype was detected a few times. The chain joins TRBV25-1 to TRBJ1-2; D may be TRBD1 (5 bases). The CDR3 has 13 residues. Germline values: CDR1 MGHDK, CDR2 SYGVNS. The ends were cut back, 1 base at V and 8 bases at J, with 11 bases in the middle. Here the CDR3 DNA reads TGTGCCAGCAGTGAATCCAGGGAGAAGGGCTACACCTTC. Amino acid sequence: CASSESREKGYTF.

This clonotype was picked up a small number of times. This chain joins TRBV12-3 or TRBV12-4 and TRBJ2-3, with 8 bases identical to TRBD2. Trimming took 5 bases from V and 3 from J; bases not matched to a gene: 10. The CDR3 consists of 16 residues. CDR3 in amino acids: CASSPPISGETDTQYF. The DNA for the CDR3 is TGTGCCAGCAGTCCGCCTATTAGCGGGGAGACAGATACGCAGTATTTT.

There are a few counts of this clonotype. The chain carries TRBV12-3 or TRBV12-4 and TRBJ1-3, with TRBD1 matching over 8 bases. V lost 11 bases, J lost 4 bases, and 7 bases stayed unmatched. The CDR3 totals 13 residues. CDR3 protein: CAGSGQAGNTIYF. The CDR3 DNA reads TGTGCCGGATCGGGACAGGCCGGAAACACCATATATTTT.

The sample holds many counts of this clonotype. The chain employs TRBV28 and TRBJ2-7; D possibly uses TRBD1 or TRBD2 (5 bases each). The V gene lost 4 bases and the J gene lost 3 bases, with 16 bases spanning the gap. CDR1 and CDR2 (germline): MDHEN, SYDVKM. This CDR3 spans 15 amino acids. CDR3 sequence reads: CASSSNGAGVYEQYF. As DNA, the CDR3 is TGTGCCAGCAGTTCAAACGGGGCCGGCGTCTACGAGCAGTACTTC.

This clonotype was seen ten or more times. The rearrangement uses TRBV30 and TRBJ1-1, with unresolved D. CDR3 length equals 12 residues. The germline V gene encodes CDR1 GTSNPN and CDR2 SVGIG (reference sequence). V was clipped by 2 bases and J by 1 base, with 5 bases between them. The CDR3 loop is CAWSPTNTEAFF. DNA of the CDR3: TGTGCCTGGAGTCCTACGAACACTGAAGCTTTCTTT.

The rearrangement links TRBV2 to TRBJ1-2; D uncertain. CDR3 size: 15 residues. The germline V and J ends were trimmed by 6 bases and 0 bases, with 14 bases remaining between them. Per germline, CDR1 SNHLY and CDR2 FYNNEI. Here the CDR3 reads CASRRYAETNYGYTF. The CDR3 coding sequence is TGTGCCAGCAGGAGATATGCGGAGACTAACTATGGCTACACCTTC.

This clonotype was recorded a few times. This chain joins TRBV6-2 or TRBV6-3 and TRBJ2-5; D remains unclear. Germline lookup yields CDR1 MNHEY and CDR2 SVGEGT. This CDR3 has 11 amino acids. The V and J ends lost 8 bases and 5 bases respectively, with 9 bases between them. The CDR3 nucleotides read TGTGCCAGCGGATTTGGGGAGACCCAGTACTTC. Protein sequence: CASGFGETQYF.

The chain couples TRBV14 to TRBJ1-1; tentative D call: TRBD1 (6 bases). This CDR3 contains 16 residues. V was pared by 4 bases and J by 0 bases, with 15 bases between. CDR1 SGHDN and CDR2 FVKESK come from the germline V gene. In DNA, the CDR3 is TGTGCCAGCAGCCTTGCACAGGGCTCCATGAACACTGAAGCTTTCTTT. Its protein is CASSLAQGSMNTEAFF.

The chain employs TRBV5-6 and TRBJ2-7; D is unclear. The V gene lost 0 bases and the J gene lost 3 bases, with 10 bases spanning the gap. The CDR3 is 14 residues long. Germline CDR1 is SGHDT and CDR2 is YYEEEE. In nucleotides, the CDR3 is TGTGCCAGCAGCTTGGACAAGGGTTTCTACGAGCAGTACTTC. Translation: CASSLDKGFYEQYF. Complete variable domain (other parts from reference TRBV5-6 and TRBJ2-7): DAGVTQSPTHLIKTRGQQVTLRCSPKSGHDTVSWYQQALGQGPQFIFQYYEEEERQRGNFPDRFSGHQFPNYSSELNVNALLLGDSALYLCASSLDKGFYEQYFGPGTRLTVT.

The genes are TRBV28 and TRBJ1-4; possible D gene TRBD1, 5 bases. V was cut by 5 bases and J by 8 bases, with 18 bases left in between. The length of the CDR3 is 15 residues. CDR1 and CDR2 from the germline V gene are MDHEN and SYDVKM. CDR3 in DNA: TGTGCCAGCAGTATCCGGGACGGAAGGAGGGAAAAACTGTTTTTT. Its translation is CASSIRDGRREKLFF.

Many counts were recorded for this clonotype. The J gene is TRBJ1-2, the V gene TRBV12-3 or TRBV12-4, with D maybe TRBD1 (6 bases). The V and J ends lost 6 bases and 8 bases respectively, with 13 bases between them. This CDR3 is 12 amino acids long. CDR3 sequence: CASSSHRAGYTF. The CDR3 coding sequence is TGTGCCAGCAGCTCACACAGGGCCGGCTACACCTTC.

This clonotype was detected many times. The chain joins TRBV6-5 to TRBJ2-1; TRBD1 agrees at 9 bases. The J segment lost 4 bases and the V segment lost 2 bases, leaving 6 bases of the junction unmatched. This CDR3 comprises 16 residues. Per the germline V gene, CDR1 is MNHEY and CDR2 is SVGAGI. The CDR3 nucleotides read TGTGCCAGCAGTTACATCGGGACAGGGACTTACAATGAGCAGTTCTTC. Translation: CASSYIGTGTYNEQFF.

This clonotype occurred many times. The chain has TRBV7-2 and TRBJ2-3, with D unresolved. V was trimmed by 5 bases and J by 2 bases, leaving 8 bases between them. Germline lookup yields CDR1 SGHTA and CDR2 FQGNSA. The CDR3 has 13 amino acids. CDR3 bases: TGTGCCAGCAGCCGGCCCTTCACAGATACGCAGTATTTT. This codes for CASSRPFTDTQYF.

The sample holds many counts of this clonotype. The gene calls are TRBV7-2 and TRBJ1-1; 9 bases map to TRBD1. V lost 1 base to trimming and J lost 3 bases; unmatched junction nucleotides: 3. Germline V gives CDR1 SGHTA, CDR2 FQGNSA. There are 15 residues in the CDR3. This chain's CDR3 is CASSLGQGVDTEAFF. In nucleotides, the CDR3 is TGTGCCAGCAGCTTAGGACAGGGGGTCGACACTGAAGCTTTCTTT.

This clonotype was counted at least ten times. The chain combines TRBV28 with TRBJ1-5; D is undetermined. V was shortened by 6 bases and J by 9 bases, with 6 bases between the two germline ends. Germline CDR1 and CDR2: MDHEN and SYDVKM. The CDR3 spans 10 residues. CDR3 DNA: TGTGCCAGCAGCCGCGGGCCCCAGCATTTT. Its translation is CASSRGPQHF.

This chain links TRBV7-6 with TRBJ1-2; TRBD1 might be the D (5 bases). The V gene's germline CDR1 is SGHVS and CDR2 FNYEAQ. The V and J ends lost 3 bases and 4 bases respectively, with 12 bases between them. CDR3 length: 14 residues. The CDR3 DNA sequence: TGTGCCAGCAGCTTGGGGCAGGTCTCCTATGGCTACACCTTC. This codes for CASSLGQVSYGYTF.

The V and J genes are TRBV6-2 or TRBV6-3 and TRBJ2-4, with a weak D call TRBD1 (6 bases). V dropped 6 bases and J dropped 3 bases, with 9 bases sitting between them. Germline assignment: CDR1 MNHEY and CDR2 SVGEGT. The CDR3 totals 13 residues. CDR3 region: CASSWDNKNIQYF. In DNA form, the CDR3 reads TGTGCCAGCAGCTGGGACAACAAAAACATTCAGTACTTC.

This clonotype turned up a few times. The chain uses TRBV7-6 and TRBJ2-1; D gene ambiguous. Trimming removed 1 base at V and 3 bases at J, with 10 bases between. This CDR3 contains 15 residues. Germline lookup yields CDR1 SGHVS and CDR2 FNYEAQ. The CDR3 DNA is TGTGCCAGCAGCTTAGTTAGGGCCATCTACAATGAGCAGTTCTTC. Amino acids: CASSLVRAIYNEQFF.

This clonotype was seen ten or more times. The rearrangement links TRBV7-6 to TRBJ1-5, with 10 nucleotides matching TRBD1. The length of the CDR3 is 15 residues. The trim removed 4 bases at V and 3 bases at J, leaving 3 bases unmatched. The germline V gene encodes CDR1 SGHVS and CDR2 FNYEAQ. CDR3: CASSSGQGLNQPQHF. The CDR3 coding sequence is TGTGCCAGCAGCTCGGGACAGGGGCTCAATCAGCCCCAGCATTTT.

The chain uses TRBV7-9 and TRBJ2-1, with 8 nucleotides matching TRBD2. After removal of 5 bases from V and 0 bases from J, the junction contained 6 bases not matched to a gene. The CDR3 is 16 amino acids. Germline loops: CDR1 SEHNR, CDR2 FQNEAQ (reference sequence). The CDR3 sequence: CASSQAGVSSYNEQFF. Written as DNA, the CDR3 is TGTGCCAGCAGCCAAGCGGGGGTTAGCTCCTACAATGAGCAGTTCTTC. The complete variable domain, with remaining parts taken from reference TRBV7-9 and TRBJ2-1, reads DTGVSQNPRHKITKRGQNVTFRCDPISEHNRLYWYRQTLGQGPEFLTYFQNEAQLEKSRLLSDRFSAERPKGSFSTLEIQRTEQGDSAMYLCASSQAGVSSYNEQFFGPGTRLTVL.

A few counts support this clonotype. V and J are TRBV19 and TRBJ1-5; possible D gene TRBD1, 6 bases. The germline CDR1 and CDR2 sequences are LNHDA and SQIVND (reference sequence). The CDR3 covers 12 residues. Trimming took off 10 bases at V and 6 bases at J, with 13 bases between the two ends. CDR3 loop: CATTGLGQPQHF. The CDR3, as DNA: TGTGCCACGACAGGTCTCGGTCAGCCCCAGCATTTT.

The V gene is TRBV2, the J gene TRBJ2-5, with 11 bases aligning to TRBD2. This CDR3 spans 16 amino acids. V was clipped by 4 bases and J by 2 bases; unmatched bases: 6. CDR1 is SNHLY and CDR2 is FYNNEI in the germline V gene. CDR3 sequence (DNA): TGTGCCAGCAGTGCTAGCGGGGGGACCAAACAAGAGACCCAGTACTTC. Encoded protein: CASSASGGTKQETQYF.

This clonotype is judged medium-sized. The chain recombines TRBV7-2 with TRBJ2-7; D is perhaps TRBD2 (7 bases). This CDR3 is 17 amino acids long. Germline lookup yields CDR1 SGHTA and CDR2 FQGNSA. Trimming cost V 3 bases and J 4 bases, with 22 bases left between them. The CDR3 nucleotides are TGTGCCAGCAGCTTTCTCGTCGGGGGGCAGGTATTTTACGAGCAGTACTTC. Its translation is CASSFLVGGQVFYEQYF.

The chain is built from TRBV4-3 and TRBJ2-6; D might be TRBD1 (6 bases). The CDR3 extends over 16 amino acids. Germline lookup yields CDR1 LGHNA and CDR2 YSLEER. Trimming left V 0 bases short and J 2 bases short, with 8 bases between. CDR3 loop: CASSQDGGAGANVLTF. The CDR3 nucleotides are TGCGCCAGCAGCCAAGATGGGGGCGCTGGGGCCAACGTCCTGACTTTC.

The chain is built from TRBV9 and TRBJ2-3; 7 positions match TRBD2. Trimming removed 0 bases from V and 5 bases from J; junction bases left unmatched: 9. The CDR3 is 16 amino acids. Germline CDR1 SGDLS, CDR2 YYNGEE. CDR3 sequence (DNA): TGTGCCAGCAGCGTAGCCGTGGCGGGGGTCCAAGATACGCAGTATTTT. It yields the protein CASSVAVAGVQDTQYF. Drawing the rest from reference TRBV9 and TRBJ2-3, the complete variable domain is DSGVTQTPKHLITATGQRVTLRCSPRSGDLSVYWYQQSLDQGLQFLIQYYNGEERAKGNILERFSAQQFPDLHSELNLSSLELGDSALYFCASSVAVAGVQDTQYFGPGTRLTVL.

This clonotype occurred many times. The J gene is TRBJ2-7, the V gene TRBV7-2; D unclear. Germline loops: CDR1 SGHTA, CDR2 FQGNSA. Trimming pared 1 base from V and 3 bases from J, leaving 10 bases between. The CDR3 totals 14 residues. This chain's CDR3 is CASSLGGNFYEQYF. The CDR3 DNA reads as TGTGCCAGCAGCTTAGGAGGAAATTTCTACGAGCAGTACTTC.